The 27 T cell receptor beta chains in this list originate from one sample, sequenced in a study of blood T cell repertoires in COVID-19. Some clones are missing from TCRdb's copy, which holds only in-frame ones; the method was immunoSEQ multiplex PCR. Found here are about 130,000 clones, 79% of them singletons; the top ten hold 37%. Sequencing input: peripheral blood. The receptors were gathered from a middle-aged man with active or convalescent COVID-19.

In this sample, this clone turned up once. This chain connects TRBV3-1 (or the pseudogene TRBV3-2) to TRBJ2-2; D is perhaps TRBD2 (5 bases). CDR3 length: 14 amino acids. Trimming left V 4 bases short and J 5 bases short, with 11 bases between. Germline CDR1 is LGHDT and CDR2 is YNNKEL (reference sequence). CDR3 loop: CASSPLGRTGELFF. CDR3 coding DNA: TGTGCCAGCAGCCCCCTAGGGAGAACCGGGGAGCTGTTTTTT.

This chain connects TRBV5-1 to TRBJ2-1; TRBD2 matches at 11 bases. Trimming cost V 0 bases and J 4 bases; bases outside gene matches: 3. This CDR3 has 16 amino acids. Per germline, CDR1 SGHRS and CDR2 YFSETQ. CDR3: CASSLEGLAEYNEQFF. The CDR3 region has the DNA TGCGCCAGCAGCTTGGAGGGACTAGCGGAGTACAATGAGCAGTTCTTC. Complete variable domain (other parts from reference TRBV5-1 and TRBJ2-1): KAGVTQTPRYLIKTRGQQVTLSCSPISGHRSVSWYQQTPGQGLQFLFEYFSETQRNKGNFPGRFSGRQFSNSRSEMNVSTLELGDSALYLCASSLEGLAEYNEQFFGPGTRLTVL.

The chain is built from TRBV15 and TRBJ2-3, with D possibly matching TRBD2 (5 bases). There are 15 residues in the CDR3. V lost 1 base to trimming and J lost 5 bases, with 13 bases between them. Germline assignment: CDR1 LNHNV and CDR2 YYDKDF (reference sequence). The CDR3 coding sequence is TGTGCCACCAGCAGAGGGGAGACCGGCGGAGATACGCAGTATTTT. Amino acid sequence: CATSRGETGGDTQYF.

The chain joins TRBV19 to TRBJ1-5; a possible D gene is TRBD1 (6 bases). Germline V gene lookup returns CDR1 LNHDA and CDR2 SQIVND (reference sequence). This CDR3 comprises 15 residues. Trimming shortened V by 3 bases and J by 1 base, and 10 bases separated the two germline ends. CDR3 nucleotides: TGTGCCAGTAGTATTGACAGGTGGAGCAATCAGCCCCAGCATTTT. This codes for CASSIDRWSNQPQHF. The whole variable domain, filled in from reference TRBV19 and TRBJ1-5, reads DGGITQSPKYLFRKEGQNVTLSCEQNLNHDAMYWYRQDPGQGLRLIYYSQIVNDFQKGDIAEGYSVSREKKESFPLTVTSAQKNPTAFYLCASSIDRWSNQPQHFGDGTRLSIL.

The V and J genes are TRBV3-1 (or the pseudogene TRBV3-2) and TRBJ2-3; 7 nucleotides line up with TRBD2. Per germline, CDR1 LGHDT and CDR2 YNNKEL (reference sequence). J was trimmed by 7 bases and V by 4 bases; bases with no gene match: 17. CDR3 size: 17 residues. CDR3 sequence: CASSLRGAGRETNTQYF. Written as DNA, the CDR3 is TGTGCCAGCAGCCTCCGAGGGGCCGGGCGGGAGACGAATACGCAGTATTTT.

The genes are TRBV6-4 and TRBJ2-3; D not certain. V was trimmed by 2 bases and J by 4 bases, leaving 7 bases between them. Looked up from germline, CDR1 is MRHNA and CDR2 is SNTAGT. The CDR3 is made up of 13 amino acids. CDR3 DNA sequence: TGTGCCAGCAGTGACACTCGCGCAGATACGCAGTATTTT. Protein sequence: CASSDTRADTQYF.

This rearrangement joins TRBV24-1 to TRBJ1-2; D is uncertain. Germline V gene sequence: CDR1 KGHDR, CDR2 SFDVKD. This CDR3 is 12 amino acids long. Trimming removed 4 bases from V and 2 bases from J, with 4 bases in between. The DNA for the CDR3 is TGTGCCACCAGTGAACAGAACTATGGCTACACCTTC. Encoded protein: CATSEQNYGYTF.

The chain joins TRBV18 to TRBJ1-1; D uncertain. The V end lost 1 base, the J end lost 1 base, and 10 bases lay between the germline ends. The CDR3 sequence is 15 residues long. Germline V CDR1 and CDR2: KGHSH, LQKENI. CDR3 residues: CASSPQYTGNTEAFF. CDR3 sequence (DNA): TGTGCCAGCTCACCACAATATACTGGGAACACTGAAGCTTTCTTT.

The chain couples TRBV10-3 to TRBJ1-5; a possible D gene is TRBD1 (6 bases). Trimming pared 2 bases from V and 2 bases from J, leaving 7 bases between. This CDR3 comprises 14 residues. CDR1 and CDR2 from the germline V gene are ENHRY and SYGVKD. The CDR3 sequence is CAISEGQRNQPQHF. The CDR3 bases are TGTGCCATCAGTGAGGGACAGCGCAATCAGCCCCAGCATTTT.

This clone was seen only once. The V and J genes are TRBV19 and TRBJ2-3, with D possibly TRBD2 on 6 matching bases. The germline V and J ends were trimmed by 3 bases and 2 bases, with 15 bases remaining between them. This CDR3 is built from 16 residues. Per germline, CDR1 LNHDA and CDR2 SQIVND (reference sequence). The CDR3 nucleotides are TGTGCCAGTAGTATCCGGACGGGACTTAACACAGATACGCAGTATTTT. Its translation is CASSIRTGLNTDTQYF.

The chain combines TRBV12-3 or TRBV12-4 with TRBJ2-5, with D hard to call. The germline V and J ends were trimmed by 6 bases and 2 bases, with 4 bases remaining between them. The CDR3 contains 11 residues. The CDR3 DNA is TGTGCCAGCAGCATTCAAGAGACCCAGTACTTC. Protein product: CASSIQETQYF.

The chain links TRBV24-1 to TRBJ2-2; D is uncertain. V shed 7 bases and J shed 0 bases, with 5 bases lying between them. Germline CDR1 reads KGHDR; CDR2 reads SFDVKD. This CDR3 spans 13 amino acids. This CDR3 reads CATSVSNTGELFF. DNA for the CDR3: TGTGCCACCAGCGTATCGAACACCGGGGAGCTGTTTTTT.

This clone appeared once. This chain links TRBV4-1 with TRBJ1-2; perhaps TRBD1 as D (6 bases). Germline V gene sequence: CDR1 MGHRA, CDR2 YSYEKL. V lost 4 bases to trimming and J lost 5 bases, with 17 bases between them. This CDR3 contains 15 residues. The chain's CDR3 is CASSPGGGATYGYTF. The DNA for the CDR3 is TGCGCCAGCAGCCCGGGCGGGGGCGCGACTTATGGCTACACCTTC.

For the CDR3, the DNA is TGTGCCAGCAGTTTACCGAGCCACTCCTACAATGAGCAGTTCTTC. Translated, it gives CASSLPSHSYNEQFF. The chain combines TRBV28 with TRBJ2-1; D call uncertain. CDR3 length equals 15 residues. Per germline, CDR1 MDHEN and CDR2 SYDVKM. With 2 bases removed from V and 0 bases from J, the gap between germline ends came to 8 bases.

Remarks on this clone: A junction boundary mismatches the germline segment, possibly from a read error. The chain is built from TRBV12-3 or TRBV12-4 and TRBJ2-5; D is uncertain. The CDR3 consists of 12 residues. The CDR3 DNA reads TGTGCCAGCAGTCCACATGTGGCCTCATTGAACTTC. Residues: CASSPHVASLNF.

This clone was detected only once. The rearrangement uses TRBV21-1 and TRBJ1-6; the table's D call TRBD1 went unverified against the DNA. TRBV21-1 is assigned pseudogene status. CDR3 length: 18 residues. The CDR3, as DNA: TGTGCCAGCAGCACCCAATCGCGCGCGGGACAGAGAAATTCACCCCTCCACTTT. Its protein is CASSTQSRAGQRNSPLHF.

DNA of the CDR3: TGTGCCAGCAGTTTAAGCCGGGATAGCAATCAGCCCCAGCATTTT. Its protein product is CASSLSRDSNQPQHF. The chain couples TRBV27 to TRBJ1-5; D not certain. This CDR3 contains 15 residues. In germline, CDR1 is MNHEY, CDR2 SMNVEV (reference sequence). Trimming removed 2 bases at V and 0 bases at J, with 8 bases between.

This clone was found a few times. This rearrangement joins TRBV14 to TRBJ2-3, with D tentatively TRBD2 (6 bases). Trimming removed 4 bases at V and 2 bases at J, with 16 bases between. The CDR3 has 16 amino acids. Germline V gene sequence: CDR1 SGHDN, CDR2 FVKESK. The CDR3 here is CASSPRAWDFTDTQYF. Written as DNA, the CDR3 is TGTGCCAGCAGCCCCCGGGCCTGGGACTTCACAGATACGCAGTATTTT.

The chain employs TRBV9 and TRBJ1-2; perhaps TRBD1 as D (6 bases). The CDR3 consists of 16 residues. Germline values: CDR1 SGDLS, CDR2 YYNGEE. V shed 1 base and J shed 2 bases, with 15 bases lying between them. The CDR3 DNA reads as TGTGCCAGCAGCGTAAGGGCAGGGACACCCAACTATGGCTACACCTTC. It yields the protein CASSVRAGTPNYGYTF.

CDR3 in DNA: TGTGCCAGCAGCTTGGGGGGCACAGGGAAAATCTACGAGCAGTACTTC. It is translated as CASSLGGTGKIYEQYF. The J gene is TRBJ2-7, the V gene TRBV5-4, with D perhaps matching TRBD1 (6 bases). CDR1 and CDR2 (germline): SGHNT, YYREEE (reference sequence). The CDR3 has 16 amino acids. V lost 0 bases and J 3 bases, leaving 16 bases between the germline ends.

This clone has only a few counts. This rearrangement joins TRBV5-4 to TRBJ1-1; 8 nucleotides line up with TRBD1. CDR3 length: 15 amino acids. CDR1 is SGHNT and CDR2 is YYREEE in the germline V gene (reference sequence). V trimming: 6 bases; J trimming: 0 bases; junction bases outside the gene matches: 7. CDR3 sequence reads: CASTPQGAMNTEAFF. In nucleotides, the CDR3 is TGTGCCAGCACCCCCCAGGGGGCAATGAACACTGAAGCTTTCTTT.

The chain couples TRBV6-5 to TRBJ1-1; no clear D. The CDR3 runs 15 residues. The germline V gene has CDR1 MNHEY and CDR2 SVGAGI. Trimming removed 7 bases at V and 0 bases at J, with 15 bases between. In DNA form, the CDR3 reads TGTGCCAGCACCCCGAACCGGGTGGTGAACACTGAAGCTTTCTTT. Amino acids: CASTPNRVVNTEAFF.

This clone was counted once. CDR3 region: CASNMGQMNTEAFF. CDR3 nucleotides: TGTGCCAGCAATATGGGACAGATGAACACTGAAGCTTTCTTT. The chain joins TRBV28 to TRBJ1-1, with 7 positions matching TRBD1. The CDR3 totals 14 residues. Germline V gene data show CDR1 as MDHEN and CDR2 as SYDVKM. V gave up 7 bases and J gave up 0 bases; unmatched junction bases: 5.

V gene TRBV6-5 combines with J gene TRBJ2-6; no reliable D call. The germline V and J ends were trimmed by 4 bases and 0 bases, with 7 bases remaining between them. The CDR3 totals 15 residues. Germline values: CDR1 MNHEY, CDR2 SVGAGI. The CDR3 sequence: CASSSRSSGANVLTF. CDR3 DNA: TGTGCCAGCAGTTCTAGGAGCTCTGGGGCCAACGTCCTGACTTTC.

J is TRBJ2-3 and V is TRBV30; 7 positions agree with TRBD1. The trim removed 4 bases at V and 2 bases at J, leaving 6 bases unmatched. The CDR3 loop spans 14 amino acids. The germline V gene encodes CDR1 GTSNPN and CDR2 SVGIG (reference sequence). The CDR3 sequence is CAWNWDRPTDTQYF. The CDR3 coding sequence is TGTGCCTGGAATTGGGACAGACCCACAGATACGCAGTATTTT.

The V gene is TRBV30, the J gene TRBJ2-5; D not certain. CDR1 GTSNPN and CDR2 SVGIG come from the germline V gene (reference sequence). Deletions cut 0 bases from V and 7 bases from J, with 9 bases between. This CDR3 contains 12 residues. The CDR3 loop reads CAWSVSGLTQYF. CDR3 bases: TGTGCCTGGAGTGTTTCCGGGTTGACCCAGTACTTC.

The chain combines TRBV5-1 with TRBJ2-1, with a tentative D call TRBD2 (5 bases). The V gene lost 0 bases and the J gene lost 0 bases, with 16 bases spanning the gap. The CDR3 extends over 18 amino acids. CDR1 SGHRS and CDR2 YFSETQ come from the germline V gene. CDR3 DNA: TGCGCCAGCAGCTTGGTAGCGTCCGCGGGTAGCTCCTACAATGAGCAGTTCTTC. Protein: CASSLVASAGSSYNEQFF.